Listed below are T cell receptor beta chains from one sample, sequenced in a study of T cells in Graves' hyperthyroidism and ophthalmopathy. TCRdb called the multiplex PCR reads again in MiXCR, with one record for every CDR3 protein. The table lists a few hundred thousand distinct CDR3 sequences, around 14% of them singletons. The sequenced sample was blood. These receptors were taken from a woman in her twenties or thirties with Graves' hyperthyroidism. CDR3s include the opening cysteine and the closing phenylalanine or tryptophan. A D gene is named only where the DNA matches it firmly. Clone size is given for some rows only: seen once, a few or many times, or a class if the clone is expanded.

clone size: -
V gene: TRBV24-1
J gene: TRBJ1-5
D gene: TRBD1
CDR3 DNA: TGTGCCACCGGAGGGGGACAGGGTAGTTATCAGCCCCAGCATTTT
CDR3 protein: CATGGGQGSYQPQHF

clone size: many
V gene: TRBV2
J gene: TRBJ1-5
D gene: -
CDR3 DNA: TGTGCCAGCAGTGAGGAGACAGGTGGTTACCAGCCCCAGCATTTT
CDR3 protein: CASSEETGGYQPQHF

clone size: few
V gene: TRBV5-6
J gene: TRBJ2-1
D gene: -
CDR3 DNA: TGTGCCAGCAGCGGAGACACAGGGCTACCCGATGAGCAGTTCTTC
CDR3 protein: CASSGDTGLPDEQFF

clone size: many
V gene: TRBV5-1
J gene: TRBJ2-1
D gene: TRBD2
CDR3 DNA: TGCGCCAGCAGCCCGGGGCAATGGGCTAGCGGGAGCTATGAGCAGTTCTTC
CDR3 protein: CASSPGQWASGSYEQFF

clone size: many
V gene: TRBV11-2
J gene: TRBJ2-1
D gene: -
CDR3 DNA: TGTGCCAGCAGCTTAGGTCCCGGCTCCTACAATGAGCAGTTCTTC
CDR3 protein: CASSLGPGSYNEQFF

clone size: many
V gene: TRBV30
J gene: TRBJ2-7
D gene: -
CDR3 DNA: TGTGCCTGGAGTGTAAACAATCTGTACGAGCAGTACTTC
CDR3 protein: CAWSVNNLYEQYF

clone size: many
V gene: TRBV18
J gene: TRBJ1-1
D gene: -
CDR3 DNA: TGTGCCAGCTCACCAACCGGACAAACGAACACTGAAGCTTTCTTT
CDR3 protein: CASSPTGQTNTEAFF

clone size: many
V gene: TRBV28
J gene: TRBJ1-2
D gene: -
CDR3 DNA: TGTGCCAGCAGTGGGACGCCCCAGGGCTATGGCTACACCTTC
CDR3 protein: CASSGTPQGYGYTF

clone size: many
V gene: TRBV2
J gene: TRBJ1-3
D gene: -
CDR3 DNA: TGTGCCAGCAGTGAACTTTCGGACGGATTCTCTGGAAACACCATATATTTT
CDR3 protein: CASSELSDGFSGNTIYF

clone size: -
V gene: TRBV20-1
J gene: TRBJ2-2
D gene: TRBD2
CDR3 DNA: TGCAGTGCTCGACTAGCGGGGAGCACCGGGGAGCTGTTTTTT
CDR3 protein: CSARLAGSTGELFF

clone size: many
V gene: TRBV6-1
J gene: TRBJ2-1
D gene: TRBD2
CDR3 DNA: TGTGCCAGTCCCGAGCGGGAGGAACACAATGAGCAGTTCTTC
CDR3 protein: CASPEREEHNEQFF

clone size: -
V gene: TRBV20-1
J gene: TRBJ2-1
D gene: -
CDR3 DNA: TGCAGTGCTCCCGATAGTGATGAGCAGTTCTTC
CDR3 protein: CSAPDSDEQFF

clone size: -
V gene: TRBV11-1
J gene: TRBJ2-2
D gene: -
CDR3 DNA: TGTGCCAGCAGCTTAGATAGGAACACCGGGGAGCTGCTTTTT
CDR3 protein: CASSLDRNTGELLF

clone size: -
V gene: TRBV20-1
J gene: TRBJ2-3
D gene: -
CDR3 DNA: TGCAGTGCTCCAGGGACAACAACAGATACGCAGTATTTT
CDR3 protein: CSAPGTTTDTQYF

clone size: -
V gene: TRBV7-9
J gene: TRBJ2-2
D gene: -
CDR3 DNA: TGTGCTAGCAGCTTACCGCCGACAGGAGTGAACACCGGGGAGCTGTTTTTT
CDR3 protein: CASSLPPTGVNTGELFF

clone size: few
V gene: TRBV7-9
J gene: TRBJ2-7
D gene: -
CDR3 DNA: TGTGCCAGCAGCTTAGCTACAGGCCGAAATGTGGGGCAGTACTTC
CDR3 protein: CASSLATGRNVGQYF

clone size: many
V gene: TRBV12-3/TRBV12-4
J gene: TRBJ1-1
D gene: -
CDR3 DNA: TGTGCCAGCAGAGTAAGGCGGAACACTGAAGCTTTCTTT
CDR3 protein: CASRVRRNTEAFF

clone size: few
V gene: TRBV7-9
J gene: TRBJ2-3
D gene: TRBD2
CDR3 DNA: TGTGCCAGCAGCCCCCTCGGACTAGCGGGAGCAGATACGCAGTATTTT
CDR3 protein: CASSPLGLAGADTQYF

clone size: many
V gene: TRBV3-1
J gene: TRBJ2-3
D gene: -
CDR3 DNA: TGTGCCAGCAGCCGAGCGGCAGATACGCAGTATTTT
CDR3 protein: CASSRAADTQYF

clone size: few
V gene: TRBV6-1
J gene: TRBJ2-1
D gene: TRBD2
CDR3 DNA: TGTGCCAGCAGTCGACTAGCGGGACAATCCAATGAGCAGTTCTTC
CDR3 protein: CASSRLAGQSNEQFF

clone size: few
V gene: TRBV7-2
J gene: TRBJ2-5
D gene: -
CDR3 DNA: TGTGCCAGCAGCTTGATACGGAGGGGGCGGCAAGAGACCCAGTACTTC
CDR3 protein: CASSLIRRGRQETQYF

clone size: many
V gene: TRBV13
J gene: TRBJ2-5
D gene: TRBD1
CDR3 DNA: TGTGCCAGCAGTTATCAGGGGACAGACCAAGAGACCCAGTACTTC
CDR3 protein: CASSYQGTDQETQYF

clone size: once
V gene: TRBV5-1
J gene: TRBJ2-3
D gene: -
CDR3 DNA: TGCGCCAGCCGCGGGGGAGGGGGTATTCCAGATACGCAGTATTTT
CDR3 protein: CASRGGGGIPDTQYF

clone size: -
V gene: TRBV7-6
J gene: TRBJ1-5
D gene: TRBD1
CDR3 DNA: TGTGCCAGCAGCTTGGAAGGGTGGGGGACAGGGGGCAATCAGCCCCAGCATTTT
CDR3 protein: CASSLEGWGTGGNQPQHF

clone size: -
V gene: TRBV19
J gene: TRBJ2-2
D gene: -
CDR3 DNA: TGTGCCAGTAGTATGGAGGGGACTTTTACCGGGGAGCTGTTTTTT
CDR3 protein: CASSMEGTFTGELFF

clone size: many
V gene: TRBV12-3/TRBV12-4
J gene: TRBJ2-7
D gene: -
CDR3 DNA: TGTGCCAGCAGTCCCACAGGGTACTCCAAATACGAGCAGTACTTC
CDR3 protein: CASSPTGYSKYEQYF

clone size: -
V gene: TRBV4-1
J gene: TRBJ1-4
D gene: -
CDR3 DNA: TGCGCCAGCAGCCAAGATTGGACGCATAATGAAAAACTGTTTTTT
CDR3 protein: CASSQDWTHNEKLFF

clone size: many
V gene: TRBV28
J gene: TRBJ2-7
D gene: -
CDR3 DNA: TGTGCCAGCGAGCGGGTCGGCGAGCAGTACTTC
CDR3 protein: CASERVGEQYF

clone size: many
V gene: TRBV12-3/TRBV12-4
J gene: TRBJ2-3
D gene: TRBD2
CDR3 DNA: TGTGCCAGCAGACTTACTAGCGGAGCAGATACGCAGTATTTT
CDR3 protein: CASRLTSGADTQYF

clone size: many
V gene: TRBV20-1
J gene: TRBJ2-1
D gene: -
CDR3 DNA: TGCAGTGCCCGCCTAGGTGGGAGGTCCCGCGACAATGAGCAGTTCTTC
CDR3 protein: CSARLGGRSRDNEQFF

clone size: many
V gene: TRBV30
J gene: TRBJ2-2
D gene: TRBD1
CDR3 DNA: TGTGCCTGGAGTGTACAGGGGTCCGGGGAGCTGTTTTTT
CDR3 protein: CAWSVQGSGELFF

clone size: -
V gene: TRBV3-1
J gene: TRBJ2-1
D gene: TRBD2
CDR3 DNA: TGTGCCAGCAGTCGCGTAGCGGGCAATGAGCAGTTCTTC
CDR3 protein: CASSRVAGNEQFF

clone size: -
V gene: TRBV6-1
J gene: TRBJ1-1
D gene: -
CDR3 DNA: TGTGCCAGCGGCTTTTGGGGATTGAACACTGAAGCTTTCTTT
CDR3 protein: CASGFWGLNTEAFF

clone size: -
V gene: TRBV3-1
J gene: TRBJ1-6
D gene: -
CDR3 DNA: TGTGCCAGCAGCCACTCGCAGGATAATTCACCCCTCCACTTT
CDR3 protein: CASSHSQDNSPLHF

clone size: many
V gene: TRBV5-1
J gene: TRBJ1-2
D gene: -
CDR3 DNA: TGCGCCAGCAGCTTGGTGTCAGACTATGGCTACACCTTC
CDR3 protein: CASSLVSDYGYTF

clone size: -
V gene: TRBV4-2
J gene: TRBJ2-5
D gene: -
CDR3 DNA: TGTGCCAGCAGCCCCGGGACGAAAGAAGAGACCCAGTACTTC
CDR3 protein: CASSPGTKEETQYF

clone size: -
V gene: TRBV10-3
J gene: TRBJ2-5
D gene: TRBD1
CDR3 DNA: TGTGCCACAACAGGGGGCCTCGGGGAGACCCAGTACTTC
CDR3 protein: CATTGGLGETQYF

clone size: -
V gene: TRBV11-2
J gene: TRBJ2-5
D gene: -
CDR3 DNA: TGTGCCAGCAGCTTAGCGGGGGTACAGTACTTC
CDR3 protein: CASSLAGVQYF

clone size: few
V gene: TRBV15
J gene: TRBJ1-3
D gene: -
CDR3 DNA: TGTGCCACCAGCAGAGGACAGTCCTCTGGAAACACCATATATTTT
CDR3 protein: CATSRGQSSGNTIYF

clone size: many
V gene: TRBV20-1
J gene: TRBJ2-7
D gene: -
CDR3 DNA: TGCAGTGCTCCCGCTGGTAGCGGAGCCTACGAGCAGTACTTC
CDR3 protein: CSAPAGSGAYEQYF

clone size: -
V gene: TRBV28
J gene: TRBJ2-7
D gene: -
CDR3 DNA: TGTGCCAGCAGTTCAAGTGTCGAGCAGTACTTC
CDR3 protein: CASSSSVEQYF

clone size: -
V gene: TRBV14
J gene: TRBJ2-1
D gene: -
CDR3 DNA: TGTGCCAGCAGCCAAGCATCGGCGGGGATATACAATGAGCAGTTCTTC
CDR3 protein: CASSQASAGIYNEQFF

clone size: many
V gene: TRBV5-1
J gene: TRBJ2-3
D gene: TRBD2
CDR3 DNA: TGCGCCAGCAGCGACGGGACTAGCGGGAGCACAGATACGCAGTATTTT
CDR3 protein: CASSDGTSGSTDTQYF

clone size: many
V gene: TRBV10-2
J gene: TRBJ2-3
D gene: TRBD2
CDR3 DNA: TGCGCCAGCAGCGAGTCAGCGGGAGTGGGGACAGATACGCAGTATTTT
CDR3 protein: CASSESAGVGTDTQYF

clone size: -
V gene: TRBV4-1
J gene: TRBJ1-1
D gene: -
CDR3 DNA: TGCGCCAGCAGCCAAGAGCGGGATATGAACACTGAAGCTTTCTTT
CDR3 protein: CASSQERDMNTEAFF

clone size: -
V gene: TRBV5-8
J gene: TRBJ2-5
D gene: -
CDR3 DNA: TGTGCCAGCAGCAATACAATAGTACCATGGCAAGAGACCCAGTACTTC
CDR3 protein: CASSNTIVPWQETQYF

clone size: many
V gene: TRBV27
J gene: TRBJ1-2
D gene: -
CDR3 DNA: TGTGCCAGCAGTCCAGGGGTTACGTACCGCTATGGCTACACCTTC
CDR3 protein: CASSPGVTYRYGYTF

clone size: many
V gene: TRBV27
J gene: TRBJ2-1
D gene: TRBD1
CDR3 DNA: TGTGCCAGCAGTTTAGTGTCGCAGGGGGCCTACAATGAGCAGTTCTTC
CDR3 protein: CASSLVSQGAYNEQFF